The sequence of this T cell receptor (beta chain) was determined in a study of blood T cell repertoires in COVID-19. Study overall: Samples taken during acute and convalescent COVID-19 were collected in the United States, Italy and Spain. From T cells, B-cell-depleted T cells, or PBMCs came the material, which was cDNA or gDNA.

This CDR3 is 16 amino acids long. Trimming removed 1 base from V and 2 bases from J; junction bases left unmatched: 1. The germline gives CDR1 SEHNR, CDR2 FQNEAQ (reference sequence). In the authors' methods: Reference gene primer amplification in the assay estimated nucleated cell counts. Libraries were prepared by immunoSEQ multiplex PCR; TCRdb keeps only in-frame clonotypes and omits some of them. D and trimming were read from the DNA, whereas the V and J calls and clone size are those reported in that table. The repertoire holds some 190,000 clones, with 80% to 90% as singletons. The TCR was taken from a man aged 55-75 years with acute or convalescent COVID-19. The sequencing input was peripheral blood. This chain uses TRBV7-9 with TRBJ2-2; 10 bases line up with TRBD2. CDR3 in amino acids: CASSLGLAGNTGELFF. In DNA, the CDR3 is TGTGCCAGCAGCTTAGGACTAGCGGGTAACACCGGGGAGCTGTTTTTT.